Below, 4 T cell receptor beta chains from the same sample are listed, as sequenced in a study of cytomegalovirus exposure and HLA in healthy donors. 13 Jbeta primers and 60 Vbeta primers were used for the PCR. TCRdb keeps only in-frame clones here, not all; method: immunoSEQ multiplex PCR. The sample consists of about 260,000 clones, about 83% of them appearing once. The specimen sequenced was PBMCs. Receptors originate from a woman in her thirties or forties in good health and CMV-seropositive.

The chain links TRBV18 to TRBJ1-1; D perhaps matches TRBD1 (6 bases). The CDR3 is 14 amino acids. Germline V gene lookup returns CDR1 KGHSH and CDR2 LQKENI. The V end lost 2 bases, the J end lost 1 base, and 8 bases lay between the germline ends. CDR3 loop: CASSPSRGNTEAFF. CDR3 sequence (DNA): TGTGCCAGCTCACCAAGCAGGGGGAACACTGAAGCTTTCTTT.

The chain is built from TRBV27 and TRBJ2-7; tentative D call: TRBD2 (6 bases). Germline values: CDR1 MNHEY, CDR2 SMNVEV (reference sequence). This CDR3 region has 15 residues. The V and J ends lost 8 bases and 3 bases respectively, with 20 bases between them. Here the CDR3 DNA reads TGTGCCAGCCGTCGGGGGACCGTTCAGATCTACGAGCAGTACTTC. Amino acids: CASRRGTVQIYEQYF.

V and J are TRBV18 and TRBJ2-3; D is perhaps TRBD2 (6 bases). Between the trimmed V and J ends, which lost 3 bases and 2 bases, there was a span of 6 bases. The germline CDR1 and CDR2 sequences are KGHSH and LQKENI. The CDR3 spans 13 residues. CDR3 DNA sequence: TGTGCCAGCTCACCGGGACTCACAGATACGCAGTATTTT. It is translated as CASSPGLTDTQYF.

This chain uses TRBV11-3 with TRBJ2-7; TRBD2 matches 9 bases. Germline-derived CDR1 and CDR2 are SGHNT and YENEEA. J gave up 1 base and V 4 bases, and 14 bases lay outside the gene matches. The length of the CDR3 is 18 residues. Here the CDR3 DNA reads TGTGCCAGCAGCTCCCGGACTAGCGAAAGAAGGGCATCCTACGAGCAGTACTTC. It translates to CASSSRTSERRASYEQYF.